What follows is one TCR beta chain and its context. The antigen remains undetermined. This sample was taken from a study of CD8 T cells in ankylosing spondylitis. The germline V gene has CDR1 SQVTM and CDR2 ANQGSEA. The CDR3 totals 12 residues. V gave up 3 bases and J gave up 2 bases, with 6 bases separating them. Study-wide results and limits: Characteristic, it appeared, of ankylosing spondylitis blood was a TCR beta motif of several highly homologous variants.

MiXCR was run by TCRdb on the 5' RACE reads, yielding one entry per CDR3 protein. The table lists more than 600,000 distinct CDR3 sequences, roughly 19% of them singletons. The V and J genes are TRBV29-1 and TRBJ2-3; no clear D gene. Material for sequencing was blood, either unsorted or a sorted T cell fraction (not recorded which). The source of this sequence is a male donor with ankylosing spondylitis. CDR3: CSVDPYTDTQYF. In DNA form, the CDR3 reads TGCAGCGTTGACCCATACACAGATACGCAGTATTTT.